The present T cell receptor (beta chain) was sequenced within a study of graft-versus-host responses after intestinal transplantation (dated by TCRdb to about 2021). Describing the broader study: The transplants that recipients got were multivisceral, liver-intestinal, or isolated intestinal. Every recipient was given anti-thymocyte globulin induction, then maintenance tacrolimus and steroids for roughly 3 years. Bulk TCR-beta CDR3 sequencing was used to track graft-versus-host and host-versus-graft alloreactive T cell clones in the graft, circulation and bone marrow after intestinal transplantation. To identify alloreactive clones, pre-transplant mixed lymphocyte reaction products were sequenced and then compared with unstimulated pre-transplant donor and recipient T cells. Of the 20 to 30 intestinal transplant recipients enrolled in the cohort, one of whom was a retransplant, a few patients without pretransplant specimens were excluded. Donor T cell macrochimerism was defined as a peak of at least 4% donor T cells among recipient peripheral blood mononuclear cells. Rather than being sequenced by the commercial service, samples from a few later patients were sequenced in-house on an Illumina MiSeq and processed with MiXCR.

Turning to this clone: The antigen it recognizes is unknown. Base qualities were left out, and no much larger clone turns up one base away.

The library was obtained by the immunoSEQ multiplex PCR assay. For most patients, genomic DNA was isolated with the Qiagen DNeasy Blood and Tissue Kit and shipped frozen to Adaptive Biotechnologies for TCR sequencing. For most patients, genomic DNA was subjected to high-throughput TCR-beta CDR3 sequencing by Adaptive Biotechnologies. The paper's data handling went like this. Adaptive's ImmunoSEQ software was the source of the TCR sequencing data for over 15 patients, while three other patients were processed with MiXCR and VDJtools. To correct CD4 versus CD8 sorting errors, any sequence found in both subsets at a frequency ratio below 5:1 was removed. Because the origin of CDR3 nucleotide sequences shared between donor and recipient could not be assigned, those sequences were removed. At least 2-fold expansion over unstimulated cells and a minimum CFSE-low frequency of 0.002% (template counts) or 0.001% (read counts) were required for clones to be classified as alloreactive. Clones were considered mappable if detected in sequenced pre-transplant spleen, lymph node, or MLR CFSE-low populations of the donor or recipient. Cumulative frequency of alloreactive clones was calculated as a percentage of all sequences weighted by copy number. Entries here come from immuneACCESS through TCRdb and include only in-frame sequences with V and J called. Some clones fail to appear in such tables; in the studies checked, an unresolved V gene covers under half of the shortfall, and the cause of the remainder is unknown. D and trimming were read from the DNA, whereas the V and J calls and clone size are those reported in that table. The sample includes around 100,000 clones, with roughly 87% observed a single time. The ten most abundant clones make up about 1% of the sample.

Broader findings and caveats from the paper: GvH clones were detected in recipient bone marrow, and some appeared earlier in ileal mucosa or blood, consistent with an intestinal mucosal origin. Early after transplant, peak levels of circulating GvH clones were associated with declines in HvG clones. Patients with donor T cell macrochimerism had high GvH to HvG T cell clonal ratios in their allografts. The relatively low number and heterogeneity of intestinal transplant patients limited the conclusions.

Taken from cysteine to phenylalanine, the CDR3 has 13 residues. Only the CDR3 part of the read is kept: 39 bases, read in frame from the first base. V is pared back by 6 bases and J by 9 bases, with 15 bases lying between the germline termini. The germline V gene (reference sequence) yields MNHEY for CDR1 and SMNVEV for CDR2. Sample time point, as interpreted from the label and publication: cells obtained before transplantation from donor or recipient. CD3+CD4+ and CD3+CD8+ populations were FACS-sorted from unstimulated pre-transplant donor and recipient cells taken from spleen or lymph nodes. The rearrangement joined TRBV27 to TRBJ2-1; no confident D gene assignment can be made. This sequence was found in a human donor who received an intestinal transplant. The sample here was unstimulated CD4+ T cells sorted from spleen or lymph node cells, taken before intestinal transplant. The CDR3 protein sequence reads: CASSPNLSGEQFF. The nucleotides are TGTGCCAGCAGCCCTAATTTGTCTGGTGAGCAGTTCTTC.